These 14 T cell receptor beta chains were all obtained from the same sample, sequenced in a study of OX40 agonist ivuxolimab in advanced cancers. Method: immunoSEQ multiplex PCR; TCRdb's copy keeps in-frame clones and lacks some. The sample has roughly 53,000 clones, over 80% seen once. The sample here was CD4+ or CD8+ T cells sorted from blood, taken in a trial of the OX40 agonist ivuxolimab. The origin of the receptors is an adult with an advanced solid tumor such as melanoma, head and neck, liver or kidney cancer.

The chain recombines TRBV28 with TRBJ1-2; the D is unclear. The germline gives CDR1 MDHEN, CDR2 SYDVKM. The CDR3 runs 14 residues. Trimming shortened V by 3 bases and J by 4 bases, and 12 bases separated the two germline ends. Written as DNA, the CDR3 is TGTGCCAGCAGTTTGGAAGGGAAGGGCTATGGCTACACCTTC. Its translation: CASSLEGKGYGYTF.

J is TRBJ1-1 and V is TRBV6-5; maybe TRBD1 (5 bases). This CDR3 spans 13 amino acids. Germline loops: CDR1 MNHEY, CDR2 SVGAGI. Trimming removed 7 bases at V and 4 bases at J, with 13 bases between. CDR3 amino acids: CASTGSGGTEAFF. The CDR3 region has the DNA TGTGCCAGCACCGGGTCTGGGGGCACTGAAGCTTTCTTT.

The chain combines TRBV18 with TRBJ2-2; D perhaps matches TRBD1 (5 bases). Germline V CDR1 and CDR2: KGHSH, LQKENI. The CDR3 has 15 residues. Trimming left V 4 bases short and J 3 bases short, with 12 bases between. The DNA of the CDR3 is TGTGCCAGCTCACTGGTGCAGGGTGACACCGGGGAGCTGTTTTTT. As protein: CASSLVQGDTGELFF. Supplemented by reference TRBV18 and TRBJ2-2, the full variable domain reads NAGVMQNPRHLVRRRGQEARLRCSPMKGHSHVYWYRQLPEEGLKFMVYLQKENIIDESGMPKERFSAEFPKEGPSILRIQQVVRGDSAAYFCASSLVQGDTGELFFGEGSRLTVL.

This chain links TRBV7-2 with TRBJ2-7; the D is unclear. Trimming removed 5 bases from V and 1 base from J, with 6 bases in between. CDR3 length equals 12 residues. Germline-derived CDR1 and CDR2 are SGHTA and FQGNSA. CDR3: CASSLYSYEQYF. CDR3 nucleotide sequence: TGTGCCAGCAGCCTCTATTCCTACGAGCAGTACTTC.

The chain is built from TRBV27 and TRBJ2-7, with unresolved D. CDR3 length equals 15 residues. Trimming pared 8 bases from V and 3 bases from J, leaving 20 bases between. CDR1 and CDR2 (germline): MNHEY, SMNVEV (reference sequence). The CDR3 reads CASPWARWYNYEQYF. CDR3 bases: TGTGCCAGCCCCTGGGCGAGGTGGTATAACTACGAGCAGTACTTC.

The V gene is TRBV19, the J gene TRBJ1-1; TRBD1 might be the D (5 bases). CDR1 LNHDA and CDR2 SQIVND come from the germline V gene (reference sequence). V was cut by 3 bases and J by 5 bases, with 19 bases left in between. This CDR3 spans 16 amino acids. The CDR3 loop is CASSIQRGRGGTEAFF. The CDR3 coding sequence is TGTGCCAGTAGTATCCAGCGGGGCCGAGGCGGGACTGAAGCTTTCTTT.

This clone was seen just once. The chain is built from TRBV28 and TRBJ2-7; 8 positions agree with TRBD1. Germline CDR1 reads MDHEN; CDR2 reads SYDVKM. J was trimmed by 1 base and V by 6 bases; bases with no gene match: 8. This CDR3 is built from 15 residues. The chain's CDR3 is CASSSDRGYSYEQYF. DNA of the CDR3: TGTGCCAGCAGCTCCGACAGGGGATATTCCTACGAGCAGTACTTC.

The chain couples TRBV6-6 to TRBJ1-1, with TRBD1 matching over 7 bases. Trimming removed 7 bases from V and 1 base from J; junction bases left unmatched: 3. Germline V gene lookup returns CDR1 MNHNY and CDR2 SVGAGI (reference sequence). The CDR3 is made up of 13 amino acids. In DNA form, the CDR3 reads TGTGCCAGCACACAGGGGACGAACACTGAAGCTTTCTTT. Protein sequence: CASTQGTNTEAFF.

The chain links TRBV28 to TRBJ2-3, with 12 bases aligning to TRBD1. V dropped 5 bases and J dropped 6; count of bases not matched to a gene: 9. CDR1 is MDHEN and CDR2 is SYDVKM in the germline V gene. The CDR3 spans 16 residues. Here the CDR3 reads CASSERGTGGRDTQYF. The CDR3 DNA follows: TGTGCCAGCAGTGAGAGAGGGACAGGGGGCAGGGATACGCAGTATTTT. Full variable domain (missing parts from reference TRBV28 and TRBJ2-3): DVKVTQSSRYLVKRTGEKVFLECVQDMDHENMFWYRQDPGLGLRLIYFSYDVKMKEKGDIPEGYSVSREKKERFSLILESASTNQTSMYLCASSERGTGGRDTQYFGPGTRLTVL.

The genes are TRBV15 and TRBJ2-2; unclear D gene. The V gene lost 0 bases and the J gene lost 3 bases, with 2 bases spanning the gap. Germline V gene lookup returns CDR1 LNHNV and CDR2 YYDKDF (reference sequence). This CDR3 contains 13 residues. The CDR3 spells CATSRDYTGELFF. Here the CDR3 DNA reads TGTGCCACCAGCAGAGATTACACCGGGGAGCTGTTTTTT.

The chain couples TRBV5-8 to TRBJ1-5, with a weak D call TRBD1 (6 bases). From germline, CDR1 is SGHTS and CDR2 YDEGEE. With 0 bases removed from V and 7 bases from J, the gap between germline ends came to 14 bases. This CDR3 is built from 15 residues. CDR3 sequence: CASSLDGQGIQPQHF. The DNA for the CDR3 is TGTGCCAGCAGCTTGGATGGGCAGGGGATCCAGCCCCAGCATTTT.

This clone was found once. The chain couples TRBV5-1 to TRBJ1-1; 9 nucleotides agree with TRBD1. The V gene end was trimmed by 2 bases and the J gene end by 3 bases; junction bases not matched to a gene: 2. Germline CDR1 is SGHRS and CDR2 is YFSETQ. This CDR3 has 14 residues. The DNA of the CDR3 is TGCGCCAGCAGCTTCCGGGACAGGGACACTGAAGCTTTCTTT. It yields the protein CASSFRDRDTEAFF. Complete variable domain (other parts from reference TRBV5-1 and TRBJ1-1): KAGVTQTPRYLIKTRGQQVTLSCSPISGHRSVSWYQQTPGQGLQFLFEYFSETQRNKGNFPGRFSGRQFSNSRSEMNVSTLELGDSALYLCASSFRDRDTEAFFGQGTRLTVV.

Turning to this clone: Other DNA sequences of this sample code for an identical CDR3. The rearrangement links TRBV11-2 to TRBJ2-7; a possible D gene is TRBD2 (5 bases). Looked up from germline, CDR1 is SGHAT and CDR2 is FQNNGV. The V and J ends lost 3 bases and 0 bases respectively, with 9 bases between them. The CDR3 sequence is 14 residues long. The CDR3 protein is CASSFPGSSYEQYF. As DNA, the CDR3 is TGTGCCAGCAGCTTCCCGGGGAGCTCCTACGAGCAGTACTTC. The complete variable domain, with remaining parts taken from reference TRBV11-2 and TRBJ2-7, reads EAGVAQSPRYKIIEKRQSVAFWCNPISGHATLYWYQQILGQGPKLLIQFQNNGVVDDSQLPKDRFSAERLKGVDSTLKIQPAKLEDSAVYLCASSFPGSSYEQYFGPGTRLTVT.

The CDR3 reads CASSPPRGNTDTQYF. CDR3 in DNA: TGTGCCAGCAGCCCCCCGCGGGGGAACACAGATACGCAGTATTTT. The gene calls are TRBV5-5 and TRBJ2-3; TRBD2 matches 7 bases. The CDR3 is made up of 15 amino acids. With V trimmed by 4 bases and J by 2 bases, 7 bases remained unmatched. Germline lookup yields CDR1 SGHKS and CDR2 YYEKEE (reference sequence).